The clone carrying this T cell receptor beta chain was detected once. The antigen is not known. These data belong to a study of cytomegalovirus exposure and HLA in healthy donors. Overall study: Earlier work reported around 110 million unique TCR beta sequences from 150 million to 200 million T cells.

The CDR3 runs 14 residues. Germline loops: CDR1 SGHRS, CDR2 YFSETQ. Trimming shortened V by 5 bases and J by 6 bases, and 16 bases separated the two germline ends. The PCR used 60 Vbeta and 13 Jbeta primers. This table comes from immunoSEQ multiplex PCR, and its TCRdb copy is limited to in-frame clones, with some not included. The sample yields approximately 110,000 clones, approximately 71% seen once. General study points: When a later analysis was performed, an Asian-associated ancestry cluster reportedly had fewer N-insertions than the approximately 700-donor mean. In a later analysis, HLA-associated beta chains showed higher expansion and lower generation probabilities than comparable chains.

The sequenced material came from PBMCs. This clonotype was sampled from a man in his forties or fifties in good health and CMV-seronegative. This sequence joins TRBV5-1 and TRBJ2-3; a possible D gene is TRBD2 (6 bases). This CDR3 is CASRGRGVSDTQYF. The CDR3 DNA follows: TGCGCCAGCAGGGGTCGCGGGGTCAGCGATACGCAGTATTTT.